This T cell receptor beta chain was identified in a study of blood T cells in healthy people across ages. A second PCR, run for about 6 to 11 cycles, used a sample-barcoded 5' primer plus a J-beta primer mix. TCRdb reanalysed the 5' RACE reads using MiXCR and keeps one entry per CDR3 protein. The sample lists over 1,500,000 distinct CDR3 sequences; 39% were seen once. With 7 bases removed from V and 4 bases from J, the gap between germline ends came to 16 bases. Germline V lookup: CDR1 LGHNT, CDR2 FRNRAP. This CDR3 is built from 15 residues. Remarks on this clonotype: The target antigen is unknown.

Study-wide results and limits: Long-lived donors exceeded aged donors in naive CD4+ cells and diversity.

The sample consisted of blood. The chain couples TRBV12-5 to TRBJ2-2; the D gene is possibly TRBD1 (6 bases). The source of this sequence is a human donor in good health. The CDR3 is CASAPGVMGTGELFF. The CDR3 nucleotides read TGTGCTAGTGCCCCAGGGGTAATGGGCACCGGGGAGCTGTTTTTT.